The 9 T cell receptor beta chains in this list originate from one sample, sequenced in a study of blood T cell repertoires in COVID-19. Repertoires were generated with immunoSEQ multiplex PCR, while TCRdb's copy carries only in-frame clones and drops some. The data contain 150,000 to 200,000 clones, about 81% of them singletons. The sample consisted of peripheral blood. The source of these receptors is a man between 60 and 75 years old with active or convalescent COVID-19.

This clone was seen a handful of times. V gene TRBV28 combines with J gene TRBJ2-1; TRBD2 agrees at 11 bases. Germline V CDR1 and CDR2: MDHEN, SYDVKM. J lost 4 bases, V lost 1 base, and 3 bases had no gene match. This CDR3 contains 16 residues. The CDR3 region has the DNA TGTGCCAGCAGTTTATACGGGACTAGCGGATACAATGAGCAGTTCTTC. This codes for CASSLYGTSGYNEQFF.

This chain uses TRBV9 with TRBJ2-7; D is unclear. Germline lookup yields CDR1 SGDLS and CDR2 YYNGEE. Trimming took 0 bases from V and 3 from J, leaving 10 bases between them. The CDR3 is made up of 14 amino acids. CDR3 amino acids: CASSVAPASYEQYF. The CDR3 DNA follows: TGTGCCAGCAGCGTAGCTCCTGCTAGCTACGAGCAGTACTTC.

This chain links TRBV5-4 with TRBJ2-5, with D tentatively TRBD1 (5 bases). CDR3 length: 14 amino acids. From germline, CDR1 is SGHNT and CDR2 YYREEE (reference sequence). V was clipped by 4 bases and J by 2 bases, with 12 bases between them. The DNA of the CDR3 is TGTGCCAGCAGCCGTAGACAGTCACAAGAGACCCAGTACTTC. Amino acid sequence: CASSRRQSQETQYF. The whole variable domain, remainder taken from reference TRBV5-4 and TRBJ2-5, is ETGVTQSPTHLIKTRGQQVTLRCSSQSGHNTVSWYQQALGQGPQFIFQYYREEENGRGNFPPRFSGLQFPNYSSELNVNALELDDSALYLCASSRRQSQETQYFGPGTRLLVL.

This chain uses TRBV5-1 with TRBJ1-4, with 8 bases matching TRBD1. The CDR3 spans 15 residues. Germline lookup yields CDR1 SGHRS and CDR2 YFSETQ. V trimming: 5 bases; J trimming: 6 bases; junction bases outside the gene matches: 9. The CDR3 nucleotides are TGCGCCAGCAGGCCCGGAGGACAGGGCTATGAAAAACTGTTTTTT. Its translation is CASRPGGQGYEKLFF.

The chain links TRBV7-9 to TRBJ2-1, with D possibly matching TRBD2 (7 bases). Trimming stripped 1 base from V and 7 bases from J, with 11 bases between. The CDR3 sequence is 14 residues long. The V gene's germline CDR1 is SEHNR and CDR2 FQNEAQ (reference sequence). In nucleotides, the CDR3 is TGTGCCAGCAGCTTAGGCGGGGGCGGGAATGAGCAGTTCTTC. Residues: CASSLGGGGNEQFF.

The sample holds a few counts of this clone. The chain couples TRBV11-2 to TRBJ2-5, with D maybe TRBD1 (6 bases). The CDR3 is 14 amino acids. Germline V gene lookup returns CDR1 SGHAT and CDR2 FQNNGV. Trimming took off 4 bases at V and 4 bases at J, with 13 bases between the two ends. CDR3 amino acids: CASSYLGGRETQYF. In DNA, the CDR3 is TGTGCCAGCAGCTATTTAGGGGGTCGAGAGACCCAGTACTTC.

This clone has just a few counts. V and J are TRBV3-1 (or the pseudogene TRBV3-2) and TRBJ2-3, with TRBD1 identical over 7 bases. CDR1 and CDR2 (germline): LGHDT, YNNKEL (reference sequence). V dropped 3 bases and J dropped 6; count of bases not matched to a gene: 3. The CDR3 covers 13 residues. This chain's CDR3 is CASSQTQGDTQYF. The CDR3, as DNA: TGTGCCAGCAGCCAGACACAGGGGGATACGCAGTATTTT.

This chain connects TRBV13 to TRBJ2-1; 8 nucleotides align to TRBD2. The CDR3 consists of 17 residues. After removal of 5 bases from V and 6 bases from J, the junction contained 15 bases not matched to a gene. Germline V gene lookup returns CDR1 PRHDT and CDR2 FYEKMQ (reference sequence). The CDR3: CASSQRFRGLVSNEQFF. The CDR3 coding sequence is TGTGCCAGCAGCCAGCGTTTTCGGGGACTAGTCTCCAATGAGCAGTTCTTC. The full variable domain, its missing parts supplied by reference TRBV13 and TRBJ2-1, is AAGVIQSPRHLIKEKRETATLKCYPIPRHDTVYWYQQGPGQDPQFLISFYEKMQSDKGSIPDRFSAQQFSDYHSELNMSSLELGDSALYFCASSQRFRGLVSNEQFFGPGTRLTVL.

J is TRBJ2-6 and V is TRBV28; perhaps TRBD1 as D (6 bases). The CDR3 spans 15 residues. V was shortened by 4 bases and J by 4 bases, with 11 bases between the two germline ends. Germline V CDR1 and CDR2: MDHEN, SYDVKM. The CDR3 loop reads CASSSTGLGANVLTF. DNA for the CDR3: TGTGCCAGCAGTTCCACAGGGTTGGGGGCCAACGTCCTGACTTTC.